Sequencing of this T cell receptor beta chain was carried out in a study of T cells after yellow fever vaccination. This clonotype showed up just a few times. The ends were cut back, 0 bases at V and 1 base at J, with 8 bases in the middle. Germline V lookup: CDR1 MNHEY, CDR2 SVGAGI. The CDR3 is made up of 15 amino acids. In making TCR cDNA, 5'RACE template switching added a universal primer site and UMIs to it. TCRdb re-called the 5' RACE reads through MiXCR, storing one row per CDR3 protein. This table holds approximately 47,000 distinct CDR3 sequences, roughly 6.4% found once. Study results and limitations: After the booster, 96% of CD4 and roughly nine tenths of CD8 primary-response clones were re-detected. Almost all vaccine-responding clonotypes escaped detection in sorted memory subsets on day 0.

Sample: PBMCs, either bulk or a sorted T-cell subset (CD4+, CD8+, memory, or dextramer-sorted; not recorded which), taken 45 days after the yellow fever booster vaccination. The TCR sequence derives from a man aged 25-45 years who received the YFV17D yellow fever vaccine. The chain is built from TRBV6-5 and TRBJ2-3; TRBD2 is a possible D gene (5 bases). The CDR3 nucleotides read TGTGCCAGCAGTTACTCCGGGGTAGGCACAGATACGCAGTATTTT. Protein product: CASSYSGVGTDTQYF.